The text below deals with one T cell receptor (beta chain). Its antigen is still unknown. No base qualities exist here, and no much larger clone lies one base off it. Trimming removed 4 bases from V and 2 bases from J; the gene matches leave 9 bases unexplained. For CDR1 and CDR2, the germline V gene lists KGHSH and LQKENI. From its cysteine to its phenylalanine, the CDR3 spans 16 amino acids. This entry keeps only the CDR3 DNA: 48 bases, framed from base 1. The donors were included in the validation cohort of 120 subjects, a group kept apart from the roughly 730-subject first cohort. The sample originates from a study of cytomegalovirus exposure and HLA in healthy donors (dated by TCRdb to about 2017). Context from the whole study: The 700 or so repertoires of the first cohort and the roughly 120 validation repertoires were produced on the same platform, according to a later analysis. The study aimed to test whether cataloging public T cell receptors could reveal signatures of past pathogen exposure. In addition to the first cohort of 666 subjects, a separate validation cohort of 130 or so different subjects was used. To predict cytomegalovirus infection status, the study combined high-throughput TCR immunosequencing, statistical association of individual TCRs with disease status, and machine learning.

Receptor amplification or capture employed the immunoSEQ multiplex PCR assay. The published analysis was carried out like this. A statistical classification framework was developed to diagnose cytomegalovirus status using the catalog of TCR beta chain sequences. Sourced from immuneACCESS, this table was stored by TCRdb with only in-frame sequences that have V and J called. A share of the clones is absent; for the studies checked, an unresolved V gene accounts for under half, and the remainder has no known explanation. The V and J calls and the clone size are those of that table, but D and trimming were determined from the DNA. This sample holds 60,000 or so clones; 90% to 95% were observed only once. 1% to 1.5% of the sample comes from the top ten. What the research found in general, with its limitations: Most TCR sequences were observed very rarely across donors, whereas some public TCRs were present in many individuals. The study gave a list of 150 to 200 TCR beta chains associated with cytomegalovirus. In both the original and validation cohorts, the classifier was reported to diagnose cytomegalovirus status with high specificity and sensitivity. It was suggested by the authors that the approach could potentially be generalized to other disease states and immunological phenotypes. A few of the identified cytomegalovirus-associated TCR beta chains were confirmed in vitro to be specific for cytomegalovirus antigens. Of the cluster scores, 90% to 95% were above 0 in a later analysis, which found that TCRs clustered in the first cohort also tended to co-occur in the 130 or so validation repertoires. A later analysis had no HLA typing for the validation cohort, so co-occurrence there was scored across all 120 or so repertoires.

This sequence originates from a woman in her late teens or twenties in good health and CMV-seronegative. Sequenced: PBMCs. The chain employs TRBV18 and TRBJ2-7; TRBD2 agrees with 9 junctional bases. At the DNA level, the sequence is TGTGCCAGCTCACGACAGACTAGCGGACTTCCCTACGAGCAGTACTTC. It specifies CASSRQTSGLPYEQYF.